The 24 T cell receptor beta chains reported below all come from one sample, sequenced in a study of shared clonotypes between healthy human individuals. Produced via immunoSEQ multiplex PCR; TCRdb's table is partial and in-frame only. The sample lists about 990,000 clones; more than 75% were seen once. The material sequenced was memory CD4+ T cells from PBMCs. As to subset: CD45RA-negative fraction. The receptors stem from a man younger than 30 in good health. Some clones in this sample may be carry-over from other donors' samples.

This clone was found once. The CDR3 sequence: CATSRDPAGVNEQFF. CDR3 bases: TGTGCCACCAGCAGAGACCCAGCGGGAGTGAATGAGCAGTTCTTC. The chain recombines TRBV15 with TRBJ2-1; TRBD2 agrees at 8 bases. Trimming cost V 0 bases and J 7 bases; bases outside gene matches: 5. CDR3 length: 15 residues. The germline V gene has CDR1 LNHNV and CDR2 YYDKDF (reference sequence).

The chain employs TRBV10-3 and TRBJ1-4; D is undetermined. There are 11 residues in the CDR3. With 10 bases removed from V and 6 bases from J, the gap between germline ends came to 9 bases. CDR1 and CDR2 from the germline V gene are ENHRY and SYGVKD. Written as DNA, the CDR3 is TGTGCCACCCGGGCAGATGAAAAACTGTTTTTT. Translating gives CATRADEKLFF.

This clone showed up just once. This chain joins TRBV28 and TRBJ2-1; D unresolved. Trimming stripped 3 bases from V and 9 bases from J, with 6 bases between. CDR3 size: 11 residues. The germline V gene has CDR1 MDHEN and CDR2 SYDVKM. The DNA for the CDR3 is TGTGCCAGCAGTTTTGGGTCTGAGCAGTTCTTC. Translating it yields CASSFGSEQFF.

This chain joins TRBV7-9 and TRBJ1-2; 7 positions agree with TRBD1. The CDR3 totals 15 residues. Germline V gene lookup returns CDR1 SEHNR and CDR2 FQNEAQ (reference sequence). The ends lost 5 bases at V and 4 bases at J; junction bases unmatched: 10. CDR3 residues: CASSRQGWSLYGYTF. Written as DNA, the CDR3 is TGTGCCAGCAGCCGACAGGGATGGTCCCTCTATGGCTACACCTTC.

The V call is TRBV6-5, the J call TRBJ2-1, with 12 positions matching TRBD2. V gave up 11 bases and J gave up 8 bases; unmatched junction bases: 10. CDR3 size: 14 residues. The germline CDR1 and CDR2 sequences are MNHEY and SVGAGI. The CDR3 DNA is TGTGCCTGCAAGACTAGCGGGAGACAGTATGAGCAGTTCTTC. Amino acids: CACKTSGRQYEQFF.

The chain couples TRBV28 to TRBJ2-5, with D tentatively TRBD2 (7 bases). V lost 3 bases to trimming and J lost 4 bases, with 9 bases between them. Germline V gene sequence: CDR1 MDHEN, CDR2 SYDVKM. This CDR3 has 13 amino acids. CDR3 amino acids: CASSFGGLETQYF. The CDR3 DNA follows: TGTGCCAGCAGTTTCGGGGGGCTAGAGACCCAGTACTTC.

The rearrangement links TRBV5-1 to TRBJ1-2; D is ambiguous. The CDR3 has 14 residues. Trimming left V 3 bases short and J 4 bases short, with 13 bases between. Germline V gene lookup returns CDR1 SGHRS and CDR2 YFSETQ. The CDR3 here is CASSSPGEAYGYTF. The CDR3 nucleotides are TGCGCCAGCAGCTCCCCTGGGGAAGCCTATGGCTACACCTTC.

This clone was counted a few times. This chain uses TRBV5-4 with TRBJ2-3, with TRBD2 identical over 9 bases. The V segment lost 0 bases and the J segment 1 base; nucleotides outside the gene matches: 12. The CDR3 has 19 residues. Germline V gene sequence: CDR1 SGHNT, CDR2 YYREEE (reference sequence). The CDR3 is CASSLGGTAGGPRTDTQYF. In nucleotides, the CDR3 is TGTGCCAGCAGCTTGGGGGGAACGGCGGGAGGGCCACGCACAGATACGCAGTATTTT.

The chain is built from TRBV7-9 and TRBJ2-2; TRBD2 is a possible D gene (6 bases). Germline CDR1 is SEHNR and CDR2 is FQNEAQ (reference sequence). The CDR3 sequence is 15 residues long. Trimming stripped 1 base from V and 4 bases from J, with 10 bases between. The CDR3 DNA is TGTGCCAGCAGCTTAGATAGGCGGGGCACCGGGGAGCTGTTTTTT. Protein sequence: CASSLDRRGTGELFF. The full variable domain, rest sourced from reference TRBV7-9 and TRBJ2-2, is DTGVSQNPRHKITKRGQNVTFRCDPISEHNRLYWYRQTLGQGPEFLTYFQNEAQLEKSRLLSDRFSAERPKGSFSTLEIQRTEQGDSAMYLCASSLDRRGTGELFFGEGSRLTVL.

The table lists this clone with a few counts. The CDR3 spells CASSWVGEGDTQYF. In DNA, the CDR3 is TGTGCCAGCAGCTGGGTGGGTGAGGGAGATACGCAGTATTTT. The chain has TRBV5-6 and TRBJ2-3, with a possible D match to TRBD2 (5 bases). The CDR3 spans 14 residues. CDR1 is SGHDT, CDR2 YYEEEE, per germline. Trimming took 3 bases from V and 5 from J, leaving 13 bases between them.

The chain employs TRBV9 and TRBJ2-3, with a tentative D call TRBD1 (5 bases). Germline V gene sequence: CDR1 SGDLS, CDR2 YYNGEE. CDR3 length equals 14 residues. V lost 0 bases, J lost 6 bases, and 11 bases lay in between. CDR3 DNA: TGTGCCAGCAGCGTAGGGGTAGCAGGGGATACGCAGTATTTT. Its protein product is CASSVGVAGDTQYF.

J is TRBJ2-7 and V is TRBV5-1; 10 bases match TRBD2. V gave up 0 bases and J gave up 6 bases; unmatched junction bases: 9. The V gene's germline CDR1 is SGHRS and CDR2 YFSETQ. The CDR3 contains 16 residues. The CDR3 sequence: CASSLAPSGSASEQYF. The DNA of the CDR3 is TGCGCCAGCAGCTTGGCCCCTAGCGGGAGTGCGTCCGAGCAGTACTTC.

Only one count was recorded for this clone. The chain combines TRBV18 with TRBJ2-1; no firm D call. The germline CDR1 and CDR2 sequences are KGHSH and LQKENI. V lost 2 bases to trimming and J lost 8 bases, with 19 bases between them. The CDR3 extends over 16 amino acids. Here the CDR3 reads CASSPRLIGLADEQFF. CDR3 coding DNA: TGTGCCAGCTCACCAAGGTTGATCGGGTTAGCAGATGAGCAGTTCTTC.

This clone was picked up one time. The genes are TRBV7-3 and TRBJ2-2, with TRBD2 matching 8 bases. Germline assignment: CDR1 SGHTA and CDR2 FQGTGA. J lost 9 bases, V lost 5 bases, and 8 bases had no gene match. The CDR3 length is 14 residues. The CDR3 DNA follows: TGTGCCAGCAGCCCGTGGACTAGCCCCCGGGAGCTGTTTTTT. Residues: CASSPWTSPRELFF.

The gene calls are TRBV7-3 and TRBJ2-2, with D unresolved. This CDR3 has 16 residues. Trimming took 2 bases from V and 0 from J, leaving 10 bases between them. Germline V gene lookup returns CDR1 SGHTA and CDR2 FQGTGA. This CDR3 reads CASSLLPVTNTGELFF. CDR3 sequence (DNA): TGTGCCAGCAGCTTACTACCCGTCACGAACACCGGGGAGCTGTTTTTT.

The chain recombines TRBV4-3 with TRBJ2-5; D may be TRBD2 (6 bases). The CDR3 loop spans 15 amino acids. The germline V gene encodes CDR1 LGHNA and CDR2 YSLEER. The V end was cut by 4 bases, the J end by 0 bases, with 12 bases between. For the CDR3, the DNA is TGCGCCAGCAGCCCAAGGGCGGGATACCAAGAGACCCAGTACTTC. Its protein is CASSPRAGYQETQYF.

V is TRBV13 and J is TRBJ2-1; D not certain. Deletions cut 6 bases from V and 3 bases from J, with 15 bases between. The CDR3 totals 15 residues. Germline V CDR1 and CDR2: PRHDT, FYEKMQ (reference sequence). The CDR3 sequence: CASRPFGGSYNEQFF. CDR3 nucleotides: TGTGCCAGCAGACCCTTCGGCGGTAGCTACAATGAGCAGTTCTTC.

For the CDR3, the DNA is TGTGCCAGCAGCCTGGGTGGGGCCCAACAGCCCCAGCATTTT. Translated, it gives CASSLGGAQQPQHF. The rearrangement links TRBV5-6 to TRBJ1-5, with TRBD1 as a possible D gene (5 bases). CDR3 length equals 14 residues. Germline assignment: CDR1 SGHDT and CDR2 YYEEEE. V shed 4 bases and J shed 7 bases, with 15 bases lying between them.

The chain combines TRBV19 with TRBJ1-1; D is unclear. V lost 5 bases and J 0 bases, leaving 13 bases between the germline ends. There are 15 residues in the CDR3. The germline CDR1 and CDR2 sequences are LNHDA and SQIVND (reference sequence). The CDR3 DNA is TGTGCCAGTAGTGCCGGACGGACTTTGAACACTGAAGCTTTCTTT. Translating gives CASSAGRTLNTEAFF.

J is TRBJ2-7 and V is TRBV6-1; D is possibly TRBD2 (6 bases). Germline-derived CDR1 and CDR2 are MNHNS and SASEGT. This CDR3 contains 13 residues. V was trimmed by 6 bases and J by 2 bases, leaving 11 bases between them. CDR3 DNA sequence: TGTGCCAGCAGAAGGGACTCTACCTACGAGCAGTACTTC. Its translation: CASRRDSTYEQYF.

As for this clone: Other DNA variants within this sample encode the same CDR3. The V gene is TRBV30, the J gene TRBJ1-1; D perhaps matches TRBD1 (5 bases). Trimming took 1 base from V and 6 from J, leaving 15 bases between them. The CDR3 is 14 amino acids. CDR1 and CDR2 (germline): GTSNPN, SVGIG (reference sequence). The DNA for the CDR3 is TGTGCCTGGAGTGGCACTCGCTGGGGGTCTGAAGCTTTCTTT. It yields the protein CAWSGTRWGSEAFF.

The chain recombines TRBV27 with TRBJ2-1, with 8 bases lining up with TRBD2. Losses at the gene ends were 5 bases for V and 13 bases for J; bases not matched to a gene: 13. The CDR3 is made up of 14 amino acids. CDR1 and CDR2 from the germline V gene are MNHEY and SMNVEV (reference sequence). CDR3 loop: CASSVAGTRIPQFF. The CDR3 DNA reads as TGTGCCAGCAGTGTCGCCGGGACTAGGATCCCCCAGTTCTTC.

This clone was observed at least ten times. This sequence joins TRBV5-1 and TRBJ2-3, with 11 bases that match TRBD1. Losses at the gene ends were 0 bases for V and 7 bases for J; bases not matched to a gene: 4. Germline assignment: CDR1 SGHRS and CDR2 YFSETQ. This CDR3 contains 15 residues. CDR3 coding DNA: TGCGCCAGCAGCTTGGGGGACAGGGGGTTTAATACGCAGTATTTT. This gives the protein CASSLGDRGFNTQYF.

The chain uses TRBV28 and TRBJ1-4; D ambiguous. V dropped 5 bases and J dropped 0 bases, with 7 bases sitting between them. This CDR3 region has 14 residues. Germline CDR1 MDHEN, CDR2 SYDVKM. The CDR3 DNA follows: TGTGCCAGCAGTGGGTCCTCAACTAATGAAAAACTGTTTTTT. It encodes CASSGSSTNEKLFF. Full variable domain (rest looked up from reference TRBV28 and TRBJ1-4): DVKVTQSSRYLVKRTGEKVFLECVQDMDHENMFWYRQDPGLGLRLIYFSYDVKMKEKGDIPEGYSVSREKKERFSLILESASTNQTSMYLCASSGSSTNEKLFFGSGTQLSVL.